This TCR beta chain appears in the sequencing data of a study of breast tumors, draining lymph nodes, adjacent tissues. V lost 4 bases, J lost 4 bases, and 4 bases stayed unmatched. The CDR3 length is 14 residues. Germline V gene lookup returns CDR1 SGHRS and CDR2 YFSETQ. Axillary draining lymph nodes of breast cancer patients supplied the node samples. This clonotype was counted many times. Using its own MiXCR run on the multiplex PCR reads, TCRdb lists one record per CDR3 protein. The sample yields about 230,000 distinct CDR3 sequences, about 32% seen once. The chain has TRBV5-1 and TRBJ2-7; 11 nucleotides align to TRBD2. The TCR originated in a female donor with breast cancer. Some clones in this sample may be carry-over from other donors' samples. Source material: axillary lymph node tissue. CDR3 loop: CASSLGLAEYEQYF. CDR3 DNA sequence: TGCGCCAGCAGCCTGGGACTAGCGGAGTACGAGCAGTACTTC.